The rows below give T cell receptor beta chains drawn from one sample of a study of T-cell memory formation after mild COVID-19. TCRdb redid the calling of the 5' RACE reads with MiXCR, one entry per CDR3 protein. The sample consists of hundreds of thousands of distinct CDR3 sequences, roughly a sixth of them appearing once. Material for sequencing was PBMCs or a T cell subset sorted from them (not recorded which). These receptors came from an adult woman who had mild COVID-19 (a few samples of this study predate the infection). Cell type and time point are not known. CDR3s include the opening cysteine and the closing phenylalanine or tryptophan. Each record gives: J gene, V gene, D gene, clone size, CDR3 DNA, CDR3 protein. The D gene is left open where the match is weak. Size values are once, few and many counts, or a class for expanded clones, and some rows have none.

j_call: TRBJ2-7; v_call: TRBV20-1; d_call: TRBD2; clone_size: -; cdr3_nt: TGCGGCACTCGGCTGGGGGGGGGTTACGAGCAGTACTTC; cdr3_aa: CGTRLGGGYEQYF
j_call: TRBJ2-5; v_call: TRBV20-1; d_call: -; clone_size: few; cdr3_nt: TGCAGTGCTAGACTCTCTCCGGGGGCCCAAGAGACCCAGTACTTC; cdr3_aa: CSARLSPGAQETQYF
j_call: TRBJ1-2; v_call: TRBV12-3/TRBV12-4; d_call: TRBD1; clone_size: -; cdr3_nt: TGTGCCAGCAGTTTAGCATTGACAGGGAATGGTGGCTACACCTTC; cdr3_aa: CASSLALTGNGGYTF
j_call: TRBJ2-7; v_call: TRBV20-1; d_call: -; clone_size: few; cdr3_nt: TGCAGTGCTAGAGATCAGCCTCTAGCCTACGAGCAGTACTTC; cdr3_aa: CSARDQPLAYEQYF
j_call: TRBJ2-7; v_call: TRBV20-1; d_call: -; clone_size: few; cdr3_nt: TGCAGTGCTAGGAGGCGGGACTCCTACGAGCAGTACTTC; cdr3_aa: CSARRRDSYEQYF
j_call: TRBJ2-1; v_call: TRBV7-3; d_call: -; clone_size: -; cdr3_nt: TGTGCCAGCAGCTCCGATCCGGGACAATACAATGAGCAGTTCTTC; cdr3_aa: CASSSDPGQYNEQFF
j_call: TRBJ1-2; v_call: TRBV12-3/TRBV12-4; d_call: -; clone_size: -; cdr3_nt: TGTGCCAGCAGTTTTCAACTGATACAGGGCGGCTACACCTTC; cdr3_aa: CASSFQLIQGGYTF
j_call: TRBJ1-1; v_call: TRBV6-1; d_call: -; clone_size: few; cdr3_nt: TGTGCCAGCACGGAAATGGGGACAGAAGCTTTCTTT; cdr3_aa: CASTEMGTEAFF
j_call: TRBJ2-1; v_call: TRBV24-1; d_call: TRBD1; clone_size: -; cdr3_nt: TGTGCCACCAGTGATAGTAGGGGGCGGACTAATGAGCAGTTCTTC; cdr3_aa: CATSDSRGRTNEQFF
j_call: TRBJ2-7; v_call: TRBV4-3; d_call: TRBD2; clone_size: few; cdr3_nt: TGCGCCAGCAGCCAAGGGGTAGCGGGGTCCTACGAGCAGTACTTC; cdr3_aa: CASSQGVAGSYEQYF
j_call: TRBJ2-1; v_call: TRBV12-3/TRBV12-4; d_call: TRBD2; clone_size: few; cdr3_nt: TGTGCCAGCAGTCCTGTGGGACTAGCGGGAGGGCGCGATGAGCAGTTCTTC; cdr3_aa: CASSPVGLAGGRDEQFF
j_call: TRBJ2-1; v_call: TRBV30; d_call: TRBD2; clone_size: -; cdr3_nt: TGTGCCTGGAGCCGCGGGGGGTCTTACAATGAGCAGTTCTTC; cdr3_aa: CAWSRGGSYNEQFF
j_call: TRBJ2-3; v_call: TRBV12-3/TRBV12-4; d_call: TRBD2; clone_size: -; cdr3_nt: TGTGCCAGCAGTTTAGGGACCGGGGGGGCCTTGACAGATACGCAGTATTTT; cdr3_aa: CASSLGTGGALTDTQYF
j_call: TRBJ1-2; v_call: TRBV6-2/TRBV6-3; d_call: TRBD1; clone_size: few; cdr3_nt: TGTGCCAGCAGTTCCCGGGACAGGGGGAATGGCTACACCTTC; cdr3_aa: CASSSRDRGNGYTF
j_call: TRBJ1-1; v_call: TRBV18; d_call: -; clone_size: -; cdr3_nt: TGTGCCAGCTCACCCGGGGCAGACACTGAAGCTTTCTTT; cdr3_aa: CASSPGADTEAFF
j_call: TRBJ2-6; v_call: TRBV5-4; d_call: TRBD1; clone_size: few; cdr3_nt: TGTGCCAGCAGCTTGACAGGGGCTGGGGCCAACGTCCTGACTTTC; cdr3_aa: CASSLTGAGANVLTF
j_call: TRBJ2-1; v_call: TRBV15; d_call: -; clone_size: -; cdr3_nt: TGTGCCACCAGCAGTTATAGGGGAGGTGAGCAGTTCTTC; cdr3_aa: CATSSYRGGEQFF
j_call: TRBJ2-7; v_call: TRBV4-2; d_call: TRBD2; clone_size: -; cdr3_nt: TGTGCCAGCAGCCAAGGACTAGCGTTCGACGAGCAGTACTTC; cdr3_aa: CASSQGLAFDEQYF
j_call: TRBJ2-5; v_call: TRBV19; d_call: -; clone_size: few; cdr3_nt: TGTGCCAGTAGCCGACGGGGCGAAGAGACCCAGTACTTC; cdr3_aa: CASSRRGEETQYF
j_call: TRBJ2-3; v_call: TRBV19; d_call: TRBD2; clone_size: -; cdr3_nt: TGTGCCACCTCTTCCGGGACTAGAGGGGGGTGGAGCACAGATACGCAGTATTTT; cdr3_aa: CATSSGTRGGWSTDTQYF
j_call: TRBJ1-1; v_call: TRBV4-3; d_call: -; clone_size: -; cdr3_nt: TGCGCCAGCAGCCTCCTAGACACTGGCACTGAAGCTTTCTTT; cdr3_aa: CASSLLDTGTEAFF
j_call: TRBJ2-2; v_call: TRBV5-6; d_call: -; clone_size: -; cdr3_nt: TGTGCCAGCAGCGTTGGGGGCAATGTCGTCGGGGAGCTGTTTTTT; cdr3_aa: CASSVGGNVVGELFF
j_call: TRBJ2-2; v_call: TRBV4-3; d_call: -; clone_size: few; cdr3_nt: TGCGCCAGCAGCCGTACAACTTTTAGCGGAGTAAACACCGGGGAGCTGTTTTTT; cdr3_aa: CASSRTTFSGVNTGELFF
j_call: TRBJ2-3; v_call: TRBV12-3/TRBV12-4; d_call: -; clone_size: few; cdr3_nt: TGTGCCAGCAGTTCGAGCCGGGTATCGACAGATACGCAGTATTTT; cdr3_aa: CASSSSRVSTDTQYF
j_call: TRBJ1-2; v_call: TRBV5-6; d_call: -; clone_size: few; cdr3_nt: TGTGCCAGCAGCTTCCCCCCGGGACACCTACGTGGCTACACCTTC; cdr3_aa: CASSFPPGHLRGYTF
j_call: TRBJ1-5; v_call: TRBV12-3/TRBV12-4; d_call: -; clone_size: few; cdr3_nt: TGTGCCAGCAGTTTAGGTTCTTGGAGCAATCAGCCCCAGCATTTT; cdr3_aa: CASSLGSWSNQPQHF
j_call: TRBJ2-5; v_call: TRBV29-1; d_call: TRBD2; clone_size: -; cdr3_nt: TGCAGCGTTGGGACTAGCGGGGAGATGGAGACCCAGTACTTC; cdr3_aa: CSVGTSGEMETQYF
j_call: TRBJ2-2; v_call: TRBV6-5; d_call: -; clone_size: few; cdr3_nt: TGTGCCAGCCAGCTGAGCGCAGGCACCGGGGAGCTGTTTTTT; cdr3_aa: CASQLSAGTGELFF
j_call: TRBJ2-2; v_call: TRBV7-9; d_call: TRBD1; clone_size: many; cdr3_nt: TGTGCCAGCAGCCCCCGGGACAGGGAGACCACCGGGGAGCTGTTTTTT; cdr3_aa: CASSPRDRETTGELFF
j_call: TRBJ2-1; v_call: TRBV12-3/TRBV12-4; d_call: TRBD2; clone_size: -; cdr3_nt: TGTGCCAGCAGTTTAACCCCTAGCGGGAGGGCCTACAATGAGCAGTTCTTC; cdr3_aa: CASSLTPSGRAYNEQFF
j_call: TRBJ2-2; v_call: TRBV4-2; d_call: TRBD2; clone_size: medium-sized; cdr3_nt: TGTGCCAGCAGCCAAGGAGGGACTAGCGGGAAAACCGGGGAGCTGTTTTTT; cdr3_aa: CASSQGGTSGKTGELFF
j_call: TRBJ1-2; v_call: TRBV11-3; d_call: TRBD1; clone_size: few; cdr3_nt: TGTGCCAGCAGCTCCGAGAGGGGACAGGAATATGGCTACACCTTC; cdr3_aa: CASSSERGQEYGYTF
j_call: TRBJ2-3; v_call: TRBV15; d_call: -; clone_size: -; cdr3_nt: TGTGCCACCAGCAGAGTTCAGAGGGATACGCAGTATTTT; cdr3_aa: CATSRVQRDTQYF
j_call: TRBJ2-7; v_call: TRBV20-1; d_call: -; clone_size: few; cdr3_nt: TGCAGTGCTAGAGATGCCGGGACATCGGCCTACGAGCAGTACTTC; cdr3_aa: CSARDAGTSAYEQYF
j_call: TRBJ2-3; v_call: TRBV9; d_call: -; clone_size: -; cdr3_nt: TGTGCCAGCAGCCCCAGGGAGTACGGCGACTGGGATACGCAGTATTTT; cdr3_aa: CASSPREYGDWDTQYF
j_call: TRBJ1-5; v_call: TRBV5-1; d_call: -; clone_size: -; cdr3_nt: TGCGCCAGCAGCTTGTGGGGGGGTATCAATCAGCCCCAGCATTTT; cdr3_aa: CASSLWGGINQPQHF
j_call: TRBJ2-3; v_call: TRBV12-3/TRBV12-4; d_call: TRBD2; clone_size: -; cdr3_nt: TGTGCCAGCAGTGGGACTAGCGGGATAGGGGATACGCAGTATTTT; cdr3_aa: CASSGTSGIGDTQYF
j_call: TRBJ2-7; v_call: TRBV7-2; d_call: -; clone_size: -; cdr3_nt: TGTGCCAGCAGCTTAAGCAAAGAGCACTACGAGCAGTACTTC; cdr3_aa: CASSLSKEHYEQYF
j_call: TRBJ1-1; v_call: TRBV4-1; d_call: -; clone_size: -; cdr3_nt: TGCGCCAGCAGCCAATCTTTCCGGACTGAAGCTTTCTTT; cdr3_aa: CASSQSFRTEAFF
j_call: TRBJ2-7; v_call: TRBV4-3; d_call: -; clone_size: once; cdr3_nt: TGCGCCAGCAGCCAAGATTCGTCCCCCTACGAGCAGTACTTC; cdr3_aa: CASSQDSSPYEQYF
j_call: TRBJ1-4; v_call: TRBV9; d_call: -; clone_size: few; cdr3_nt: TGTGCCAGCAGCGTAGGGCCCACTGAAAAACTGTTTTTT; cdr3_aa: CASSVGPTEKLFF
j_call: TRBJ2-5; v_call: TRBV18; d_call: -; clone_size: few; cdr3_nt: TGTGCCAGCTCACCACGGTGGACTCTCCAAGAGACCCAGTACTTC; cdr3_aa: CASSPRWTLQETQYF
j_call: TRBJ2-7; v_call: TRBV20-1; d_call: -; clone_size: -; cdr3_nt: TGCAGTGCCCATCTACGGCCCTACGAGCAGTACTTC; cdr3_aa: CSAHLRPYEQYF